This passage covers 16 T cell receptor beta chains from one sample sequenced in a study of cytomegalovirus exposure and HLA in healthy donors. PCR amplification relied on 60 Vbeta primers (plus 13 Jbeta primers). The assay was immunoSEQ multiplex PCR, and TCRdb's table has in-frame clones only and misses some. The data contain approximately 170,000 clones, under 70% of them singletons. Sequencing was carried out using PBMCs. Receptors were obtained from a woman in her thirties or forties in good health and CMV-seropositive.

This clone was observed a few times. The chain is built from TRBV28 and TRBJ1-5, with D maybe TRBD1 (5 bases). CDR3 size: 12 residues. V was shortened by 9 bases and J by 6 bases, with 12 bases between the two germline ends. Germline V gene data show CDR1 as MDHEN and CDR2 as SYDVKM. The CDR3 DNA follows: TGTGCCAGTACCTCGGGGGGTCAGCCCCAGCATTTT. Residues: CASTSGGQPQHF.

V is TRBV29-1 and J is TRBJ2-6, with D hard to call. V lost 3 bases, J lost 2 bases, and 5 bases lay in between. The germline CDR1 and CDR2 sequences are SQVTM and ANQGSEA. The CDR3 loop spans 13 amino acids. The CDR3 is CSVERTGANVLTF. For the CDR3, the DNA is TGCAGCGTTGAGAGGACTGGGGCCAACGTCCTGACTTTC. The full variable domain, in which reference TRBV29-1 and TRBJ2-6 provide the parts outside the CDR3, is SAVISQKPSRDICQRGTSLTIQCQVDSQVTMMFWYRQQPGQSLTLIATANQGSEATYESGFVIDKFPISRPNLTFSTLTVSNMSPEDSSIYLCSVERTGANVLTFGAGSRLTVL.

V gene TRBV28 combines with J gene TRBJ1-1, with 8 bases aligning to TRBD1. V lost 7 bases to trimming and J lost 5 bases; unmatched junction nucleotides: 12. The germline V gene encodes CDR1 MDHEN and CDR2 SYDVKM. There are 15 residues in the CDR3. The chain's CDR3 is CASNRNRGSRTEAFF. The CDR3 bases are TGTGCCAGCAATCGAAACAGGGGGAGTCGGACTGAAGCTTTCTTT.

This clone has more than one count but fewer than ten. The chain is built from TRBV28 and TRBJ2-2; a weak D match, TRBD1 (5 bases). Trimming cost V 7 bases and J 6 bases, with 18 bases left between them. The CDR3 totals 15 residues. Germline values: CDR1 MDHEN, CDR2 SYDVKM. Here the CDR3 DNA reads TGTGCCAGCACCTCTTGGCAGGGAAGGGCCGGGGAGCTGTTTTTT. Its translation: CASTSWQGRAGELFF.

As concerns this clone: Its ends do not fully match the called genes, so a read error is possible. The CDR3 coding sequence is TGTACCAGCAGCGAGAGAGGTGTAGGTGAAGCTTTCTTT. Its translation: CTSSERGVGEAFF. The chain uses TRBV9 and TRBJ1-1; D not resolved. Germline CDR1 and CDR2: SGDLS and YYNGEE. This CDR3 is built from 13 residues.

About this clone itself: One junction end does not reproduce the germline sequence, and a read error may be involved. CDR3 amino acids: CASSQDSGGLNPEAFF. The CDR3 DNA follows: TGTGCCAGCAGCCAAGATTCGGGCGGGTTGAACCCTGAAGCTTTCTTT. V gene TRBV4-2 combines with J gene TRBJ1-1; the D is unclear. Germline V lookup: CDR1 LGHNA, CDR2 YNFKEQ. This CDR3 has 16 amino acids.

The chain is built from TRBV28 and TRBJ2-7; D might be TRBD1 (6 bases). Germline CDR1 is MDHEN and CDR2 is SYDVKM. The CDR3 totals 14 residues. The germline V and J ends were trimmed by 4 bases and 6 bases, with 16 bases remaining between them. CDR3 sequence (DNA): TGTGCCAGCAGTTCCGGGACACCTCGCAGCGAGCAGTACTTC. This gives the protein CASSSGTPRSEQYF. Full variable domain (outside the CDR3, taken from reference TRBV28 and TRBJ2-7): DVKVTQSSRYLVKRTGEKVFLECVQDMDHENMFWYRQDPGLGLRLIYFSYDVKMKEKGDIPEGYSVSREKKERFSLILESASTNQTSMYLCASSSGTPRSEQYFGPGTRLTVT.

For this clone: A read error may produce the germline difference seen at one junction end. The chain combines TRBV7-9 with TRBJ1-1; TRBD1 matches 7 bases. This CDR3 spans 12 amino acids. Germline V lookup: CDR1 SEHNR, CDR2 FQNEAQ (reference sequence). The CDR3 sequence is CSSSLVDREAFF. The DNA for the CDR3 is TGTTCCAGCAGCTTAGTCGACAGGGAGGCTTTCTTT.

This clone was counted between two and nine times. J is TRBJ1-2 and V is TRBV9, with D tentatively TRBD1 (6 bases). This CDR3 has 12 amino acids. Germline V CDR1 and CDR2: SGDLS, YYNGEE. V lost 4 bases and J lost 10, with 14 bases in between. The CDR3 region has the DNA TGTGCCAGCAGCCCAACAGGGAATGTCTACACCTTC. Translation: CASSPTGNVYTF.

Remarks on this clone: An end of the junction does not agree with germline; a read error may underlie this. The V gene is TRBV28, the J gene TRBJ1-2, with D uncertain. Germline CDR1 reads MDHEN; CDR2 reads SYDVKM. The CDR3 has 12 residues. This CDR3 is CASSFARYGYPF. The CDR3 coding sequence is TGTGCCAGCAGTTTTGCCAGGTATGGCTACCCCTTC.

CDR3 in DNA: TGTGCCAGCGCAGAACGGGGGGAAGCTTTCTTT. Residues: CASAERGEAFF. The chain recombines TRBV6-5 with TRBJ1-1, with D perhaps TRBD1 (5 bases). The CDR3 loop spans 11 amino acids. The V end was cut by 8 bases, the J end by 8 bases, with 12 bases between. Germline V lookup: CDR1 MNHEY, CDR2 SVGAGI.

The sample holds a few counts of this clone. The V and J genes are TRBV6-6 and TRBJ1-5; possibly TRBD1 for D (6 bases). The germline gives CDR1 MNHNY, CDR2 SVGAGI (reference sequence). There are 14 residues in the CDR3. V lost 2 bases to trimming and J lost 1 base, with 6 bases between them. The CDR3 nucleotides are TGTGCCAGCAGTTACGACAGGAGCAATCAGCCCCAGCATTTT. It translates to CASSYDRSNQPQHF.

V gene TRBV6-5 combines with J gene TRBJ2-7; 9 nucleotides match TRBD2. The CDR3 loop spans 15 amino acids. The V segment lost 0 bases and the J segment 5 bases; nucleotides outside the gene matches: 5. Germline CDR1 is MNHEY and CDR2 is SVGAGI. CDR3 nucleotides: TGTGCCAGCAGTTACTCATTAGCGGGGGTGCACGAGCAGTACTTC. Its translation: CASSYSLAGVHEQYF.

This chain joins TRBV9 and TRBJ2-7; D is possibly TRBD2 (7 bases). Trimming removed 6 bases at V and 4 bases at J, with 20 bases between. The CDR3 length is 15 residues. Germline-derived CDR1 and CDR2 are SGDLS and YYNGEE. This chain's CDR3 is CASNTGTGGLYEQYF. CDR3 nucleotides: TGTGCCAGCAACACCGGCACGGGGGGCCTATACGAGCAGTACTTC.

The J gene is TRBJ1-2, the V gene TRBV6-5; D is undetermined. Germline assignment: CDR1 MNHEY and CDR2 SVGAGI. Between the trimmed V and J ends, which lost 7 bases and 5 bases, there was a span of 17 bases. CDR3 length: 14 amino acids. The CDR3, as DNA: TGTGCCAGCAACCCCCGCCAGTCAATATATGGCTACACCTTC. Its protein is CASNPRQSIYGYTF.

V usage is TRBV7-3 and J usage is TRBJ2-1; TRBD2 agrees at 8 bases. Trimming removed 0 bases from V and 0 bases from J; junction bases left unmatched: 4. Germline lookup yields CDR1 SGHTA and CDR2 FQGTGA. The CDR3 runs to 17 residues. The CDR3 here is CASSLTSGVSSYNEQFF. The CDR3 region has the DNA TGTGCCAGCAGCTTAACTAGCGGGGTAAGCTCCTACAATGAGCAGTTCTTC.